Each of the 3 T cell receptor beta chains below was sequenced from the same sample in a study of blood T cell repertoires in COVID-19. Repertoires were generated with immunoSEQ multiplex PCR, while TCRdb's copy carries only in-frame clones and drops some. The sample includes hundreds of thousands of clones, more than 85% of them seen just once. Sequences were obtained from PBMCs or T cells enriched from blood (not recorded which). The receptors shown here come from a woman in her thirties who had recovered from COVID-19.

The rearrangement uses TRBV3-1 (or the pseudogene TRBV3-2) and TRBJ2-3; maybe TRBD2 (5 bases). Per the germline V gene, CDR1 is LGHDT and CDR2 is YNNKEL (reference sequence). V was trimmed by 5 bases and J by 3 bases, leaving 18 bases between them. The CDR3 spans 16 residues. The CDR3 DNA reads as TGTGCCAGCAGCTATCGAGGAGGACTCGGGACAGATACGCAGTATTTT. It yields the protein CASSYRGGLGTDTQYF.

The V call is TRBV19, the J call TRBJ1-5, with a tentative D call TRBD1 (6 bases). The CDR3 is 15 amino acids. CDR1 is LNHDA and CDR2 is SQIVND in the germline V gene (reference sequence). The V and J ends lost 7 bases and 1 base respectively, with 14 bases between them. This CDR3 is CASKATGTSNQPQHF. The CDR3, as DNA: TGTGCCAGTAAAGCAACAGGGACCAGCAATCAGCCCCAGCATTTT.

This clone has just one count. This sequence joins TRBV14 and TRBJ2-7; no clear D gene. V dropped 0 bases and J dropped 3 bases, with 6 bases sitting between them. Germline CDR1 reads SGHDN; CDR2 reads FVKESK. CDR3 length: 13 amino acids. The CDR3 protein is CASSQDRFYEQYF. The CDR3 DNA reads TGTGCCAGCAGCCAAGATCGGTTCTACGAGCAGTACTTC.